This T cell receptor (beta chain) was sequenced for a study of blood T cell repertoires in COVID-19. As for the study in general: Whether acute or convalescent, the COVID-19 samples came from the United States, Italy and Spain.

This clone was observed a few times. In Seattle, patients joined the study during active infection and were tracked longitudinally. The ends lost 5 bases at V and 5 bases at J; junction bases unmatched: 7. CDR3 length: 14 residues. Germline loops: CDR1 LNHDA, CDR2 SQIVND (reference sequence). In the original analysis: Reference gene primer amplification gave estimated nucleated cell counts. Using immunoSEQ multiplex PCR, the repertoire was profiled, and TCRdb retains in-frame clones only, with some absent. The DNA was the basis for D and trimming; V, J and clone size are from that table. Among 200,000 to 300,000 clones, approximately 85% were seen once, and the ten largest hold 5.1%.

The specimen sequenced was peripheral blood. The V gene is TRBV19, the J gene TRBJ1-1; 8 nucleotides agree with TRBD1. This sequence was found in a man aged 50 or older with COVID-19, enrolled during active disease. This CDR3 reads CASSPRQGRTEAFF. CDR3 DNA sequence: TGTGCCAGTAGTCCCCGACAGGGGAGGACTGAAGCTTTCTTT.